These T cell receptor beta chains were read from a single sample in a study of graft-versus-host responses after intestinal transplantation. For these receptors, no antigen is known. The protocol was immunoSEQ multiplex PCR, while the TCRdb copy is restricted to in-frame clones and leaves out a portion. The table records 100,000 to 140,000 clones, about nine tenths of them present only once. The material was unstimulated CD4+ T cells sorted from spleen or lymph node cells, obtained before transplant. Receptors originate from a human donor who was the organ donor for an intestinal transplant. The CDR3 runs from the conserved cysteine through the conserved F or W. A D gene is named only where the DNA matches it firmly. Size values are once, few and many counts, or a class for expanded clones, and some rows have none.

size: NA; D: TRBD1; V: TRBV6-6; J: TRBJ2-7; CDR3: CASSRPDRPYEQYF; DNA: TGTGCCAGCAGTCGACCGGACAGGCCCTACGAGCAGTACTTC
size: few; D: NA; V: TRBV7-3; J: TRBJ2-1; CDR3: CASSLDRRSEQFF; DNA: TGTGCCAGCAGCTTGGATAGGAGGTCTGAGCAGTTCTTC
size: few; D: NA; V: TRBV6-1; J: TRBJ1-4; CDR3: CASSEVRVEKLFF; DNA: TGTGCCAGCAGTGAAGTCCGGGTTGAAAAACTGTTTTTT
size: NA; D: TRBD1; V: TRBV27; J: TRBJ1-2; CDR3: CASSFRQGDGYTF; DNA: TGTGCCAGCAGTTTTCGACAGGGCGATGGCTACACCTTC
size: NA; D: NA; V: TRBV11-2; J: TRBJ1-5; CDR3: CASSAGRNQPQHF; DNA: TGTGCCAGCAGCGCCGGGAGAAATCAGCCCCAGCATTTT
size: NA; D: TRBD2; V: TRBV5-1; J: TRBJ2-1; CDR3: CASSLYSGAYNEQFF; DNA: TGCGCCAGCAGCTTATATAGCGGGGCTTACAATGAGCAGTTCTTC
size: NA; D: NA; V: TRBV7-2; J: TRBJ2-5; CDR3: CASRRPTIQETQYF; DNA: TGTGCCAGCAGACGGCCAACTATACAAGAGACCCAGTACTTC
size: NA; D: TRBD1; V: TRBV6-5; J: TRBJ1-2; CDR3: CASSGWDSPPRGYTF; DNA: TGTGCCAGCAGTGGATGGGACAGTCCCCCCCGAGGCTACACCTTC
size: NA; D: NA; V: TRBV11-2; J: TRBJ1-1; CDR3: CASSTTGTVNTEAFF; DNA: TGTGCCAGCAGCACCACCGGGACGGTGAACACTGAAGCTTTCTTT
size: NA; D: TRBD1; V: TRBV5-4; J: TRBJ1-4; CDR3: CASSLRTGGIGDEKLFF; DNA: TGTGCCAGCAGCTTGCGGACAGGGGGCATTGGGGATGAAAAACTGTTTTTT
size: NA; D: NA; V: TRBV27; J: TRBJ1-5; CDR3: CASSLGAGFQPQHF; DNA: TGTGCCAGCAGTTTAGGGGCCGGGTTTCAGCCCCAGCATTTT
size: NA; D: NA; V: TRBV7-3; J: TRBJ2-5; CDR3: CASSLMGGAGHEQYF; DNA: TGTGCCAGCAGCTTAATGGGGGGCGCAGGTCATGAGCAGTACTTC
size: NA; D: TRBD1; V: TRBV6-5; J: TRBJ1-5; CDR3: CASSRKTGAAQHF; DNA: TGTGCCAGCAGCCGGAAAACAGGGGCGGCCCAGCATTTT
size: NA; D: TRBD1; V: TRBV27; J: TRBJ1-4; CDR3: CASKAQGAINEKLFF; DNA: TGTGCCAGCAAGGCGCAGGGGGCGATTAATGAAAAACTGTTTTTT
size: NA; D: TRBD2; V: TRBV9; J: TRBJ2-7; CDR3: CASSVDGGAGTTTYEQYF; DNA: TGTGCCAGCAGCGTAGACGGGGGGGCCGGAACCACAACCTACGAGCAGTACTTC
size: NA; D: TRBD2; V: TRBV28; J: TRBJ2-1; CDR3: CASSPSSGSSYNEQFF; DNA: TGTGCCAGCAGTCCCTCTAGCGGAAGCTCCTACAATGAGCAGTTCTTC
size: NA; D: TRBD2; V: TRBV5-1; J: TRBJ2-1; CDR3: CASSLSPSGSFYNEQFF; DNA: TGCGCCAGCAGCTTGTCGCCTAGCGGGAGTTTCTACAATGAGCAGTTCTTC
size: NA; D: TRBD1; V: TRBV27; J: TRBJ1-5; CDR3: CASSSTGTGPPQHF; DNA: TGTGCCAGCAGTTCAACCGGGACAGGGCCGCCCCAGCATTTT
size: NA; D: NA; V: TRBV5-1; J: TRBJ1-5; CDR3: CASSLNFGGNQPQHF; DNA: TGCGCCAGCAGCTTGAATTTCGGGGGCAATCAGCCCCAGCATTTT
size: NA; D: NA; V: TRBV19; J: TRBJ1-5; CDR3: CASSIRGSNQPQHF; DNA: TGTGCCAGTAGTATCAGGGGCAGCAATCAGCCCCAGCATTTT
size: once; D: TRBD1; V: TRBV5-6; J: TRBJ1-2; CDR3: CASSLTDRGQPNYGYTF; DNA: TGTGCCAGCAGCTTGACGGACAGGGGGCAACCTAACTATGGCTACACCTTC
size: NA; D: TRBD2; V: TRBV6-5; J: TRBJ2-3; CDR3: CASSASGTTDTQYF; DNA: TGTGCCAGCAGTGCGAGCGGGACGACAGATACGCAGTATTTT
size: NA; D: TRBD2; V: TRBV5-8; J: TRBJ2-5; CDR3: CASSATGTSGVQETQYF; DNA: TGTGCCAGCAGCGCCACCGGGACTAGCGGGGTCCAAGAGACCCAGTACTTC
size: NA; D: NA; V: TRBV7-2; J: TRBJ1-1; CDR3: CASSLAQREISTEAFF; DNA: TGTGCCAGCAGCTTAGCGCAGCGGGAGATCAGCACTGAAGCTTTCTTT
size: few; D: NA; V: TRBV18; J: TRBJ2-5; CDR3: CASSPGAVQETQYF; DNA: TGTGCCAGCTCACCGGGGGCAGTCCAAGAGACCCAGTACTTC
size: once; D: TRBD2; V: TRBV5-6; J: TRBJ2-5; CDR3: CASSQIAGVKETQYF; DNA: TGTGCCAGCAGCCAAATAGCGGGAGTGAAAGAGACCCAGTACTTC
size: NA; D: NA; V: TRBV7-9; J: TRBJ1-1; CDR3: CASSPGGHLEAFF; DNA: TGTGCCAGCAGCCCCGGGGGGCACTTAGAAGCTTTCTTT
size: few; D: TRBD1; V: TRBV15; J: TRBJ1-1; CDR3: CATSRGTGGLTEAFF; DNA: TGTGCCACCAGCCGAGGGACAGGGGGCCTCACTGAAGCTTTCTTT
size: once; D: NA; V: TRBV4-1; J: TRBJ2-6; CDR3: CASSPQEAGSGANVLTF; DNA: TGCGCCAGCAGCCCGCAGGAGGCCGGATCTGGGGCCAACGTCCTGACTTTC
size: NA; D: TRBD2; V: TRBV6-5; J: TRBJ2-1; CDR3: CASKLAGSSLNEQFF; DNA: TGTGCCAGCAAGCTAGCGGGGTCTAGCCTCAATGAGCAGTTCTTC
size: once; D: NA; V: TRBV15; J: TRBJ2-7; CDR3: CATSIGQTSTYEQYF; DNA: TGTGCCACCAGCATCGGACAGACCTCCACCTACGAGCAGTACTTC
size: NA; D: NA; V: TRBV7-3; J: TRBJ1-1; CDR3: CASSLFPEVNTEAFF; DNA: TGTGCCAGCAGCTTATTCCCAGAAGTGAACACTGAAGCTTTCTTT
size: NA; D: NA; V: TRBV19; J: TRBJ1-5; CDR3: CASSISVGQQPQHF; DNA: TGTGCCAGTAGTATAAGCGTCGGCCAGCAGCCCCAGCATTTT
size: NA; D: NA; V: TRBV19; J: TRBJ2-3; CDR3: CASSTLGTDTQYF; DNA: TGTGCCAGTAGTACCCTTGGCACAGATACGCAGTATTTT
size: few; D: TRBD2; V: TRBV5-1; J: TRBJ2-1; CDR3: CASIPTSAYPGEQFF; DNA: TGCGCCAGCATCCCTACTAGCGCCTATCCCGGGGAGCAGTTCTTC
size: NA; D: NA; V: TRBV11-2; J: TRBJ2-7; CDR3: CASSLVHKVAYEQYF; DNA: TGTGCCAGCAGCTTAGTCCACAAGGTGGCCTACGAGCAGTACTTC
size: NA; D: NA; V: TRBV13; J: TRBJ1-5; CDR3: CASSFGGPSNQPQHF; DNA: TGTGCCAGCAGCTTTGGAGGGCCAAGCAATCAGCCCCAGCATTTT